This record looks at one T cell receptor (beta chain) sequence and its context. Some clones are missing from TCRdb's copy, which holds only in-frame ones; the method was immunoSEQ multiplex PCR. The table lists 35,000 to 50,000 clones, under 90% of them singletons, with around 0.6% in the top ten. This CDR3 has 13 amino acids. Germline-derived CDR1 and CDR2 are MNHNY and SVGAGI (reference sequence). The J segment lost 6 bases and the V segment lost 4 bases, leaving 6 bases of the junction unmatched. This sample is part of a study of T cell changes during pregnancy in multiple sclerosis. J is TRBJ2-7 and V is TRBV6-6, with 7 bases lining up with TRBD1. The source material was CD4+ T cells from peripheral blood mononuclear cells, sampled before pregnancy. The source is a female donor with multiple sclerosis, enrolled in a pregnancy study. The chain's CDR3 is CASSSTGSGEQYF. Written as DNA, the CDR3 is TGTGCCAGCAGTTCGACAGGGTCTGGCGAGCAGTACTTC.